This T cell receptor (beta chain) was identified in a study of blood T cell repertoires in COVID-19. At the level of the study: COVID-19 samples, acute and convalescent, were from the United States, Italy and Spain. T cells, B-cell-depleted T cells, or PBMCs supplied cDNA or gDNA.

As originally analysed: Reference gene primer amplification in the assay estimated nucleated cell counts. Repertoires were generated with immunoSEQ multiplex PCR, while TCRdb's copy carries only in-frame clones and drops some. V and J calls and clone size are as listed in that table; D and trimming were resolved from the DNA. The table includes under 250,000 clones, 88% detected once. CDR1 and CDR2 (germline): SGDLS, YYNGEE. CDR3 size: 17 residues. Trimming left V 0 bases short and J 7 bases short, with 17 bases between. Sequenced sample: peripheral blood. J is TRBJ1-6 and V is TRBV9; a possible D gene is TRBD1 (5 bases). The receptor was isolated from a man older than 75 with acute or convalescent COVID-19. CDR3 residues: CASSVGGTSGGNSPLHF. The CDR3 nucleotides are TGTGCCAGCAGCGTAGGGGGGACCTCTGGAGGGAATTCACCCCTCCACTTT.